What follows is one T cell receptor beta chain and its context. Amplification used 60 Vbeta primers and 13 Jbeta primers. Original processing methods: Per a later analysis, the number of unique TCR beta chains was around 79 million, of which about 11 million were shared. Using immunoSEQ multiplex PCR, the repertoire was profiled, and TCRdb retains in-frame clones only, with some absent. That table furnishes V, J and clone size, whereas the DNA furnished D and trimming. The sample lists under 130,000 clones; 78% were seen once. The data belong to a study of cytomegalovirus exposure and HLA in healthy donors. The origin of this receptor is a man younger than 40 in good health and CMV-seronegative. Input material: PBMCs.

CDR3 bases: TGTGCCACCAGCAGGACAGGGGGCGCGTCTGGAAACACCATATATTTT. Translation gives CATSRTGGASGNTIYF. The rearrangement links TRBV15 to TRBJ1-3, with 10 bases identical to TRBD1. V shed 3 bases, J shed 1 base, and the junction held 3 bases outside the gene matches. Per germline, CDR1 LNHNV and CDR2 YYDKDF (reference sequence). The CDR3 covers 16 residues.